This T cell receptor (beta chain) emerged from a study of Graves' ophthalmopathy and Graves' hyperthyroidism listed by TCRdb under 2018. Study-wide context: Peripheral blood was collected at initial diagnosis, before any treatment. The study used TCR beta repertoire signatures to distinguish Graves' ophthalmopathy from Graves' hyperthyroidism and to predict progression to ophthalmopathy. In total, some 130 blood samples were TCR-sequenced: around 42 ophthalmopathy, about 75 hyperthyroidism and approximately 17 hyperthyroidism-to-ophthalmopathy patients. To explore V-J signatures that separate ophthalmopathy from hyperthyroidism, a discovery set of approximately 100 patients was enrolled, consisting of about 41 with ophthalmopathy and around 57 with stable hyperthyroidism. An independent validation cohort was composed of around 19 hyperthyroidism patients and around 16 patients who later progressed from hyperthyroidism to ophthalmopathy. In a handful of hyperthyroidism patients, the T-cell repertoire of thyroid tissue was compared with the T-cell repertoire of blood. After sampling, hyperthyroidism patients received methimazole starting at 30 mg daily, and ophthalmopathy patients received high-dose intravenous methylprednisolone.

The research as a whole found: In validation, the model predicted ophthalmopathy progression with 70.59% sensitivity and 72.22% specificity; 12 predicted patients were CT-confirmed with GO in a median of approximately 6.5 months. In cross-validation, the 13-signature model distinguished ophthalmopathy from stable hyperthyroidism with about 89% sensitivity and 81.08% specificity, while in the test set the corresponding values were about 80% and 75%. No statistical method was used to predetermine the sample size, and group allocation was not hidden from the investigators. Most of the expanded thyroid clonotypes with a frequency above 0.001 were also detected in blood, and it was suggested that the thyroid immune response may be reflected by blood repertoires.

For repertoire sequencing, the TCR beta CDR3 regions were amplified from RNA transcripts. The first round was an RT-PCR using HTBI primers with the Qiagen OneStep RT-PCR kit, and this first round was followed by a second-round multiplex PCR, then size selection and purification. Libraries were sequenced paired-end with 100 bp reads on an Illumina HiSeq2000. The authors' analysis ran thus. SOAPnuke was used to process the reads, removing any read that contained adapters or uncalled bases, had a mean Phred below 15, or lacked an exact match to the constant primer or identifier. COPE v1.2.5 was used to merge high-quality paired reads. Unique nucleotide sequences were defined as clonotypes and aligned to IMGT TRB V, D and J references using MiTCR v1.1. The analysis was limited to V-J combinations with a frequency above 0.0001, which together covered 99.2% of repertoires. For each V-J combination, a TCR clonal expansion and chaos score was defined as F50 clonal expansion divided by the chaos observed in the TCRdist matrix. Features were reduced by Welch's t-statistics and random forest to approximately 13 V-J combinations, which fed a naive Bayes classifier. The Morisita-Horn index was used to measure how similar the thyroid and blood repertoires were. TCRdb handled the public reads itself, with Q25 trimming in fastp and clone calling in MiXCR, and kept productive beta chains. Here each entry gathers all rows of one CDR3 protein and keeps the most common genes and DNA. TCRdb's processing, not the authors' own work, is the source of the V and J calls. The sample yields about 230,000 distinct CDR3 sequences; about 46% were counted once. The ten largest make up roughly half of the sample.

From the cysteine up to the phenylalanine, the CDR3 has a length of 13 residues. The entry retains the CDR3 DNA only, 39 bases that are in frame from base 1. CDR1 DFQATT and CDR2 SNEGSKA were looked up in the germline V gene (reference sequence). The junction shows trimming of 3 bases on V and 4 bases on J, and the gene matches do not reach 4 bases of it. Ophthalmopathy patients were characterized by moderately to severely active disease, a Clinical Activity Score of at least 3, a NOSPECS grade of at least 4, and a disease duration under 3 months. Patients with other autoimmune diseases, uncontrolled infections, pregnancy or lactation were excluded. Diagnosis was based on clinical symptoms, serum thyroxine, TRAb, thyroid ultrasound and orbital computed tomography. Ficoll-Paque density gradient centrifugation was used to isolate PBMCs from 10 ml of fresh peripheral blood. Total RNA was extracted using Trizol reagent, and RNA quality was checked on an Agilent 2100 Bioanalyzer.

This clonotype was seen more than once but under ten times. Which antigen it targets is not known. Within one base of it there is no much larger clone, and no base qualities were kept. This TCR came from an adult man with Graves' ophthalmopathy. The sequence is built from TRBV20-1 and TRBJ2-7, with 9 middle bases fitting TRBD1. Sequencing used peripheral blood. The nucleotide sequence is given as TGCAGTGCTAGTCGGGACAGGGCGTACGAGCAGTACTTC. It codes for CSASRDRAYEQYF.